This T cell receptor beta chain was recovered during a study of blood T cell repertoires in COVID-19. As for the study in general: There were acute and convalescent COVID-19 samples, and they came from the United States, Italy and Spain. In each case, the material was cDNA or gDNA derived from T cells, B-cell-depleted T cells, or PBMCs.

In the original processing: Reference gene primer amplification yielded estimated nucleated cell counts. Clones were read by immunoSEQ multiplex PCR, and TCRdb kept only the in-frame ones, dropping some. D and trimming come from the DNA, and the V and J calls and clone size come from that table. The data contain fewer than 70,000 clones, roughly nine tenths of them singletons. The CDR3 sequence is 13 residues long. Trimming cost V 7 bases and J 8 bases; bases outside gene matches: 10. The genes are TRBV12-3 or TRBV12-4 and TRBJ1-2, with TRBD1 matching 7 bases. The sample taken for sequencing was peripheral blood. This clonotype originated in a woman aged 65 to 85 with active COVID-19. In DNA form, the CDR3 reads TGTGCCAGCACCCTCAATATGGGACAGGGCTACACCTTC. Translating gives CASTLNMGQGYTF.